This paragraph reports one T cell receptor (beta chain). The target antigen is unknown. This sample is part of a study of T cell responses to AZD1222 COVID-19 vaccine. Study-wide results and caveats: Unmutated variant regions reportedly attract nearly half of all spike-specific TCRs. Repertoire sampling was restricted to post-peak T cell response timepoints. Baseline seropositives among AZD1222 recipients totaled only five to seven.

V lost 6 bases and J 14 bases, leaving 18 bases between the germline ends. Germline V gives CDR1 MNHEY, CDR2 SMNVEV (reference sequence). This CDR3 is built from 12 residues. Using immunoSEQ multiplex PCR, the repertoire was profiled, and TCRdb retains in-frame clones only, with some absent. The sample contains fewer than 250,000 clones, 85% to 95% of which appear only once. V usage is TRBV27 and J usage is TRBJ2-3, with D perhaps TRBD2 (6 bases). The clonotype originates from an adult in good health. The sample was peripheral blood, taken on day 0 of AZD1222 vaccination. This CDR3 is CASSPPGASRYF. The CDR3 DNA sequence: TGTGCCAGCAGCCCCCCGGGAGCAAGTCGGTATTTT.